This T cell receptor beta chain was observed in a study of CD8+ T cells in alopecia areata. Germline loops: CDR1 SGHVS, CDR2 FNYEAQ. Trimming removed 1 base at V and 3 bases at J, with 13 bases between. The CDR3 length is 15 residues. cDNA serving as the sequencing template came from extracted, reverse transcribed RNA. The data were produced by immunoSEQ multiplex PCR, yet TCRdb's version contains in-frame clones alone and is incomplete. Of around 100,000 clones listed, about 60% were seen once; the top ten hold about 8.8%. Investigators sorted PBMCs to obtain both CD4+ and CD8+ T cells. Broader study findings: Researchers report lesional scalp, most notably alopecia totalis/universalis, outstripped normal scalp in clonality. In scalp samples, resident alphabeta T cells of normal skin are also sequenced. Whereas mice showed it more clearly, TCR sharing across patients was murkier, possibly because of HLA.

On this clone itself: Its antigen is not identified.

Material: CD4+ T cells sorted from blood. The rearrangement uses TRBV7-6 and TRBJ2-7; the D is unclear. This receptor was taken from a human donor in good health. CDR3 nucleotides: TGTGCCAGCAGCTTAGGTGGTACGCTGGACTACGAGCAGTACTTC. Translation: CASSLGGTLDYEQYF.